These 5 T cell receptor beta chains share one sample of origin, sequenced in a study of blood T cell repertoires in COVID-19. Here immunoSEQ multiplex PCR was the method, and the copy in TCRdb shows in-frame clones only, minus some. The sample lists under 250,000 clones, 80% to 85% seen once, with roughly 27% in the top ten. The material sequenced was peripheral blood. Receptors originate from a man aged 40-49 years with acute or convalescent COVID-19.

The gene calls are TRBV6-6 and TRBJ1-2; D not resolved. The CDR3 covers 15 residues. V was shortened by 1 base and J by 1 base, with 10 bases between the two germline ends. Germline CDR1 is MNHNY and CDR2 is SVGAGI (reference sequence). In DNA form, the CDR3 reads TGTGCCAGCAGTTACTTACTAGGGATTAACTATGGCTACACCTTC. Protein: CASSYLLGINYGYTF.

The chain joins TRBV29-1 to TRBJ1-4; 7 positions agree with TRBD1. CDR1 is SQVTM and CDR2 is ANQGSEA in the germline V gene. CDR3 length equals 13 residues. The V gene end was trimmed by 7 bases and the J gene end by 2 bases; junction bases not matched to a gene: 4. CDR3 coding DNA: TGCAGCGGACGCAGGGGGACTAATGAAAAACTGTTTTTT. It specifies CSGRRGTNEKLFF.

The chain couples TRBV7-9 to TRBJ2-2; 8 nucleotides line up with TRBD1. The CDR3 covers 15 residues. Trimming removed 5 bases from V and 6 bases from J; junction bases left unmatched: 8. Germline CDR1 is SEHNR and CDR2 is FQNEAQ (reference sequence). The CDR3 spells CASSPRRGQAGELFF. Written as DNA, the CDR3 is TGTGCCAGCAGCCCCCGCAGGGGGCAGGCCGGGGAGCTGTTTTTT.

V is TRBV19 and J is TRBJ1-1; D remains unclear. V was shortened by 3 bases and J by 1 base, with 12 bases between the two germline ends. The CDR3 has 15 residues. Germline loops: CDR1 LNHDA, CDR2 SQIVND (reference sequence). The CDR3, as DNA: TGTGCCAGTAGTATTCAACAACAGCCGAACACTGAAGCTTTCTTT. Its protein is CASSIQQQPNTEAFF.

In DNA, the CDR3 is TGTGCCAGTAGTATTAGAGAGAGGAACACTGAAGCTTTCTTT. Translating it yields CASSIRERNTEAFF. V usage is TRBV19 and J usage is TRBJ1-1; the D is unclear. CDR3 length: 14 residues. Trimming removed 3 bases at V and 1 base at J, with 9 bases between. CDR1 is LNHDA, CDR2 SQIVND, per germline (reference sequence).